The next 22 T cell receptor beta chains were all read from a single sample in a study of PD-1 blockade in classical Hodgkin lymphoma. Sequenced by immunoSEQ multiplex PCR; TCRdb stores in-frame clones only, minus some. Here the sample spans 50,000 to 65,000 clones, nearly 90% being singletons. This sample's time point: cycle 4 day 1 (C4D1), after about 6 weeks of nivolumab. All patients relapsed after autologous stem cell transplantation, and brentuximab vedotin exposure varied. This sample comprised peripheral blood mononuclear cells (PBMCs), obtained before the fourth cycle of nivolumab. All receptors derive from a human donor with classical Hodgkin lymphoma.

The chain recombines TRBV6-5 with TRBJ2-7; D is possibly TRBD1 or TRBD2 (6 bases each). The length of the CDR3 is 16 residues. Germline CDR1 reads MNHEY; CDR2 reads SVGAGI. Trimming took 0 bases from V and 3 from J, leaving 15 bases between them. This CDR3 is CASSYSRGVPLYEQYF. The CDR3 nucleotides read TGTGCCAGCAGTTACTCGAGGGGGGTCCCCCTCTACGAGCAGTACTTC.

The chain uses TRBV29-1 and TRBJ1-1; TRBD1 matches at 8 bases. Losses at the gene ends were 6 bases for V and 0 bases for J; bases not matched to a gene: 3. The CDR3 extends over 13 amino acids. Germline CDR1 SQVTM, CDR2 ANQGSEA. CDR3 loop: CSVTGGMNTEAFF. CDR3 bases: TGCAGCGTCACAGGGGGGATGAACACTGAAGCTTTCTTT.

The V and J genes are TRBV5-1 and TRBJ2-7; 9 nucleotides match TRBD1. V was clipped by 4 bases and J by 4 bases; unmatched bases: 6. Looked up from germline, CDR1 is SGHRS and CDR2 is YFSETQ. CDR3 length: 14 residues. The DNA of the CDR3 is TGCGCCAGCAGCGAGGACAGGGGTTCATACGAGCAGTACTTC. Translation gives CASSEDRGSYEQYF. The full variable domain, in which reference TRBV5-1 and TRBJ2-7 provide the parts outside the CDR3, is KAGVTQTPRYLIKTRGQQVTLSCSPISGHRSVSWYQQTPGQGLQFLFEYFSETQRNKGNFPGRFSGRQFSNSRSEMNVSTLELGDSALYLCASSEDRGSYEQYFGPGTRLTVT.

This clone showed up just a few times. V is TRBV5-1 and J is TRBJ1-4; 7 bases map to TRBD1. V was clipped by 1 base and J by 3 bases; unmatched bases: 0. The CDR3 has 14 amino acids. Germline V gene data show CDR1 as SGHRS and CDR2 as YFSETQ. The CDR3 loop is CASSLQGANEKLFF. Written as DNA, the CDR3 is TGCGCCAGCAGCTTGCAGGGGGCTAATGAAAAACTGTTTTTT. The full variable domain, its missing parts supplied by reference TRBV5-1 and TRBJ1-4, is KAGVTQTPRYLIKTRGQQVTLSCSPISGHRSVSWYQQTPGQGLQFLFEYFSETQRNKGNFPGRFSGRQFSNSRSEMNVSTLELGDSALYLCASSLQGANEKLFFGSGTQLSVL.

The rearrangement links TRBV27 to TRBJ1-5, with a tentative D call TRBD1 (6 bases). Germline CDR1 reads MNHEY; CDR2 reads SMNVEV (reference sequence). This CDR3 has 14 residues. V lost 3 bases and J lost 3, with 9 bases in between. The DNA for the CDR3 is TGTGCCAGCAGTTTTGGGGGCAACAATCAGCCCCAGCATTTT. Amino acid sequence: CASSFGGNNQPQHF.

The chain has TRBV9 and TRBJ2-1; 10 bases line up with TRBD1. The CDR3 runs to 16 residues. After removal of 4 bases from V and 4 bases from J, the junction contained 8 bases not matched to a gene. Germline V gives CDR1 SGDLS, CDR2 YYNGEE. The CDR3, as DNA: TGTGCCAGCAGCACGAGACAGGGGGCGCCTTACAATGAGCAGTTCTTC. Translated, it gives CASSTRQGAPYNEQFF.

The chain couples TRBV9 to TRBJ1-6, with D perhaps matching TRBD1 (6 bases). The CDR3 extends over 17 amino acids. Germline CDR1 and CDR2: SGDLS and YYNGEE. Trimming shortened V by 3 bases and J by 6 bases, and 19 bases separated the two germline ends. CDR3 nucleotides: TGTGCCAGCAGCGGAGCCCGACAGGAAAGTATTAATTCACCCCTCCACTTT. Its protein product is CASSGARQESINSPLHF.

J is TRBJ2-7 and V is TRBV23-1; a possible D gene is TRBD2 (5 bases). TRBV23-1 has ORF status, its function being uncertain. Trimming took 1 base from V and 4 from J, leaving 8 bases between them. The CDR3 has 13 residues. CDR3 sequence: CASSQYTGYEQYF. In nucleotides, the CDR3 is TGCGCCAGCAGTCAATATACGGGGTACGAGCAGTACTTC.

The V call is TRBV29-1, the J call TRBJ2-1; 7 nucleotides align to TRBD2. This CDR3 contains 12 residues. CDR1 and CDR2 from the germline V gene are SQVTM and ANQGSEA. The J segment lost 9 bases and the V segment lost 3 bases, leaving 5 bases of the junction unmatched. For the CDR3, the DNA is TGCAGCGTTGACCGGGGGGTAATTGAGCAGTTCTTC. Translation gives CSVDRGVIEQFF.

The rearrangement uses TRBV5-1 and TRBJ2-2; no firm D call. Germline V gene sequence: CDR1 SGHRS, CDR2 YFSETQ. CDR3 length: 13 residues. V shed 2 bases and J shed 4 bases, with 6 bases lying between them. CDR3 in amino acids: CASSLLGTGELFF. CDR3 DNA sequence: TGCGCCAGCAGCTTATTGGGCACCGGGGAGCTGTTTTTT.

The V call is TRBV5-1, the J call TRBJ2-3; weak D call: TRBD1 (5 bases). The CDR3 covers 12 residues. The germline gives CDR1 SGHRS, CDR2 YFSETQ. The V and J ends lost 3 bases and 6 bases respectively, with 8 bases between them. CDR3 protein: CASSSSGDTQYF. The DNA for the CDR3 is TGCGCCAGCAGCTCATCAGGGGATACGCAGTATTTT.

CDR3: CASSEALYEQYF. CDR3 DNA: TGTGCCAGCAGTGAAGCGCTGTACGAGCAGTACTTC. This chain links TRBV2 with TRBJ2-7; no clear D. Germline V gene sequence: CDR1 SNHLY, CDR2 FYNNEI. The CDR3 loop spans 12 amino acids. Trimming took off 0 bases at V and 4 bases at J, with 4 bases between the two ends.

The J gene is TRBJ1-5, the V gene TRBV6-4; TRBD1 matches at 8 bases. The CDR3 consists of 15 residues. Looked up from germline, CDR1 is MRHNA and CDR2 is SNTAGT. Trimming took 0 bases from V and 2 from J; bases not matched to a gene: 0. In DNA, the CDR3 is TGTGCCAGCAGTGACTCGGACAGGGGCAATCAGCCCCAGCATTTT. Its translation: CASSDSDRGNQPQHF.

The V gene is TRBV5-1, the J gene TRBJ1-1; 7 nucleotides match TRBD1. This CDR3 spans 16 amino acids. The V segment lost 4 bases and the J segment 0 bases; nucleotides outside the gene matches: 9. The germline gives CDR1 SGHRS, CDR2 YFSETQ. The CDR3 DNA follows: TGCGCCAGCAGCATTACTGGGACAGCTATGAACACTGAAGCTTTCTTT. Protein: CASSITGTAMNTEAFF.

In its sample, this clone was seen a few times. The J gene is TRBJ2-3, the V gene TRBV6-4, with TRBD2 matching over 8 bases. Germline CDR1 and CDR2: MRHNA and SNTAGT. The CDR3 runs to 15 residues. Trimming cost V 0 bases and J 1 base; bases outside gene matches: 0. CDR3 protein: CASSDSRGGTDTQYF. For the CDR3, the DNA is TGTGCCAGCAGTGACTCGCGGGGGGGCACAGATACGCAGTATTTT.

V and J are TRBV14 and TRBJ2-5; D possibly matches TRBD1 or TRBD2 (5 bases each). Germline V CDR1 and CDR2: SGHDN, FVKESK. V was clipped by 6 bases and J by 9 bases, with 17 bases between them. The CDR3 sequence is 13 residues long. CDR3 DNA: TGTGCCAGCAGTTCGAGTGGGGGTAGGGCCCAGTACTTC. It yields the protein CASSSSGGRAQYF.

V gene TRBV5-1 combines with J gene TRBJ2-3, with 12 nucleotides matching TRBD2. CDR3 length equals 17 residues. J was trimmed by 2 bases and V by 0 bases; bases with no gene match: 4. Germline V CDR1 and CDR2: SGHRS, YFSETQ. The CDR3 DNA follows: TGCGCCAGCAGCTTGGGACTAGCGGGGGACTACACAGATACGCAGTATTTT. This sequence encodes CASSLGLAGDYTDTQYF.

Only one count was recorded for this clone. The CDR3 spells CASSLEANTGELFF. CDR3 bases: TGCGCCAGCAGCTTAGAAGCGAACACCGGGGAGCTGTTTTTT. V and J are TRBV5-1 and TRBJ2-2; no clear D. The CDR3 extends over 14 amino acids. Trimming removed 2 bases at V and 0 bases at J, with 5 bases between. Germline CDR1 reads SGHRS; CDR2 reads YFSETQ.

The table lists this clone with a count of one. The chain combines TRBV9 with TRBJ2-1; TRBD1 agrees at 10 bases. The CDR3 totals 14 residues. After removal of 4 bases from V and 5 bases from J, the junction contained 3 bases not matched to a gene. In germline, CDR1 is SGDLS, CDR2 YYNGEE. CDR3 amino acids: CASSTGTGDNEQFF. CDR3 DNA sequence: TGTGCCAGCAGCACCGGGACAGGGGACAATGAGCAGTTCTTC. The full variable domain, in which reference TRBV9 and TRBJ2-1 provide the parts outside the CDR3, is DSGVTQTPKHLITATGQRVTLRCSPRSGDLSVYWYQQSLDQGLQFLIQYYNGEERAKGNILERFSAQQFPDLHSELNLSSLELGDSALYFCASSTGTGDNEQFFGPGTRLTVL.

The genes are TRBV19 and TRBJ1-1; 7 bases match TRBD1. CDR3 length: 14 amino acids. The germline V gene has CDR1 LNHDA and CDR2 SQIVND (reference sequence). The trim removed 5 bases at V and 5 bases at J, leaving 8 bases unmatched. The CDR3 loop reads CASSVDRVGTEAFF. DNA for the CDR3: TGTGCCAGTAGTGTTGACAGGGTTGGAACTGAAGCTTTCTTT.

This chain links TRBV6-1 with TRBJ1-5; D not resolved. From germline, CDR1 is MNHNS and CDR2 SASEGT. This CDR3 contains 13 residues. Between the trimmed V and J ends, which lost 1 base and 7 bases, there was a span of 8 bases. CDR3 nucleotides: TGTGCCAGCAGTGAAGACCCTTCGCAGCCCCAGCATTTT. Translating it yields CASSEDPSQPQHF.

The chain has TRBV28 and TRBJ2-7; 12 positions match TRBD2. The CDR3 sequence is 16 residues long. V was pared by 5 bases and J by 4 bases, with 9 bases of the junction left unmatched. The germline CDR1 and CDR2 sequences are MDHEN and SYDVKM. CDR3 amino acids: CASSLPGLAGTYEQYF. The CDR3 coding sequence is TGTGCCAGCAGTCTCCCCGGACTAGCGGGGACATACGAGCAGTACTTC.